This entry lists 2 T cell receptor beta chains sequenced from one sample in a study of T cell clusters in autoimmune cytopenias. Each sample's input was 250 to 300 ng genomic DNA, roughly 40,000 genome equivalents. Multiplex touch-down PCR amplified TRB using TRB-A and TRB-B pools in one tube. TCRdb re-called the multiplex PCR reads and catalogs CDR3 proteins one per entry, DNA excluded. The table for this sample gives thousands of distinct CDR3 sequences. The specimen was peripheral blood. Receptors originate from a human donor with an autoimmune cytopenia or autoimmune hepatitis (not recorded which).

In terms of frequency, this clonotype is medium-sized. J is TRBJ1-1 and V is TRBV5-6; TCRdb's assignment of TRBD1 cannot be checked, as there is no DNA. The CDR3 is made up of 13 amino acids. The germline gives CDR1 SGHDT, CDR2 YYEEEE. CDR3 in amino acids: CASSLGAGSLAFF.

Its frequency marks this clonotype as medium-sized. The chain carries TRBV7-9 and TRBJ1-5. This CDR3 has 13 residues. CDR1 and CDR2 (germline): SEHNR, FQNEAQ (reference sequence). The CDR3 loop reads CASSPFDNQPQHF.